The T cell receptor (beta chain) under discussion was sequenced for a study of blood T cells in healthy people across ages. The donors, aged roughly 6 to 100, were healthy Caucasians from Russia. Peripheral blood from each donor was collected in a volume of approximately 10 milliliters. Overall study findings and caveats: Expanded clonotype changes were possibly confounded by unknown donor CMV status.

For the second PCR, which ran for roughly 7 to 11 cycles, a sample-barcoded 5' primer and a J-beta primer mix were used. Template switching added a 12-random-nucleotide identifier to every cDNA molecule. TCRdb redid the calling of the 5' RACE reads with MiXCR, one entry per CDR3 protein. This table holds about 1.4 million distinct CDR3 sequences, around 59% found once. The CDR3 loop spans 13 amino acids. Per germline, CDR1 MNHEY and CDR2 SMNVEV (reference sequence). About this clonotype itself: Its antigen is as yet unknown. Germline is not matched at one junction end, which may reflect a read error.

V gene TRBV27 combines with J gene TRBJ2-4; 9 nucleotides match TRBD1. The receptor was derived from a young man in good health. The sequencing input was blood. The CDR3 DNA follows: TGTGCCAGCAGCTTATCCCCTGACAGGGGGCAGTACTTC. Its translation is CASSLSPDRGQYF.